The 20 T cell receptor beta chains in this list originate from one sample, sequenced in a study of blood T cell repertoires in COVID-19 (TCRdb year 2020). The library came from the immunoSEQ multiplex PCR assay. TCRdb holds this immuneACCESS table with in-frame rearrangements only. Some clones are missing; in checked studies, unresolved V genes explain under half, and the rest has no known cause. The sample includes fewer than 250,000 clones, with around nine tenths observed a single time. Around 3.8% of the sample belongs to the ten largest clones. The sequencing sample was made of PBMCs or T cells enriched from blood (not recorded which). The receptors shown here come from a woman in her 30s who had been exposed to COVID-19.

CDR3 amino acids: CASSLTGSWGYTF. The CDR3 DNA reads TGTGCCAGCAGTTTGACAGGGTCGTGGGGCTACACCTTC. The chain carries TRBV28 and TRBJ1-2; 7 nucleotides agree with TRBD1. V shed 3 bases and J 8 bases; nucleotides not matched to a gene: 6. The CDR3 has 13 amino acids. Germline CDR1 is MDHEN and CDR2 is SYDVKM.

This chain joins TRBV4-1 and TRBJ1-2; 9 nucleotides align to TRBD1. V dropped 2 bases and J dropped 7; count of bases not matched to a gene: 11. Germline loops: CDR1 MGHRA, CDR2 YSYEKL. The CDR3 has 16 residues. The CDR3 reads CASSQQGTGGFGGYTF. DNA for the CDR3: TGCGCCAGCAGCCAACAGGGAACAGGGGGCTTCGGTGGCTACACCTTC.

This sequence joins TRBV5-1 and TRBJ1-4, with TRBD1 matching over 7 bases. V lost 0 bases, J lost 8 bases, and 1 base stayed unmatched. CDR1 and CDR2 (germline): SGHRS, YFSETQ. This CDR3 region has 13 residues. The chain's CDR3 is CASSLGTGEKLFF. For the CDR3, the DNA is TGCGCCAGCAGCTTGGGGACAGGAGAAAAACTGTTTTTT.

This clone was detected ten times or more. The chain links TRBV4-2 to TRBJ2-6, with 8 bases aligning to TRBD1. V shed 3 bases, J shed 0 bases, and the junction held 7 bases outside the gene matches. Looked up from germline, CDR1 is LGHNA and CDR2 is YNFKEQ. The CDR3 covers 18 residues. CDR3 DNA sequence: TGTGCCAGCAGCCAGGATGGACAGGGAGTCTCTGGGGCCAACGTCCTGACTTTC. Translated: CASSQDGQGVSGANVLTF.

This sequence joins TRBV4-1 and TRBJ1-5; D is perhaps TRBD1 (5 bases). CDR3 size: 13 residues. The germline V gene has CDR1 MGHRA and CDR2 YSYEKL. V was shortened by 3 bases and J by 3 bases, with 6 bases between the two germline ends. This CDR3 is CASSHRDNQPQHF. In DNA form, the CDR3 reads TGCGCCAGCAGCCACAGGGACAATCAGCCCCAGCATTTT.

The rearrangement uses TRBV12-3 or TRBV12-4 and TRBJ1-5; D is perhaps TRBD1 (5 bases). The CDR3 contains 13 residues. Deletions cut 4 bases from V and 5 bases from J, with 9 bases between. In nucleotides, the CDR3 is TGTGCCAGCAGTTCAGGGTTTCATCAGCCCCAGCATTTT. It is translated as CASSSGFHQPQHF.

The chain has TRBV19 and TRBJ2-7, with 7 bases fitting TRBD1. Germline V gives CDR1 LNHDA, CDR2 SQIVND (reference sequence). The CDR3 covers 12 residues. V trimming: 11 bases; J trimming: 2 bases; junction bases outside the gene matches: 6. The CDR3 DNA follows: TGTGCCTCCGGGACAGACCCCTACGAGCAGTACTTC. It is translated as CASGTDPYEQYF.

The rearrangement links TRBV2 to TRBJ1-1; D unresolved. V shed 6 bases and J shed 2 bases, with 13 bases lying between them. The CDR3 consists of 14 residues. CDR1 and CDR2 from the germline V gene are SNHLY and FYNNEI. CDR3 amino acids: CASRPQTSNTEAFF. The DNA for the CDR3 is TGTGCCAGCAGACCCCAAACAAGTAACACTGAAGCTTTCTTT. Variable domain in full (rest from reference TRBV2 and TRBJ1-1): EPEVTQTPSHQVTQMGQEVILRCVPISNHLYFYWYRQILGQKVEFLVSFYNNEISEKSEIFDDQFSVERPDGSNFTLKIRSTKLEDSAMYFCASRPQTSNTEAFFGQGTRLTVV.

This chain uses TRBV11-1 with TRBJ1-6; 9 nucleotides agree with TRBD1. V shed 10 bases, J shed 10 bases, and the junction held 5 bases outside the gene matches. The CDR3 contains 12 residues. CDR1 and CDR2 from the germline V gene are SGHAT and FQDESV (reference sequence). CDR3 sequence (DNA): TGTGCCACCGGACAGGGGCCCTCACCCCTCCACTTT. Translated, it gives CATGQGPSPLHF.

V usage is TRBV6-1 and J usage is TRBJ1-5; 8 nucleotides line up with TRBD1. Germline CDR1 and CDR2: MNHNS and SASEGT. The CDR3 extends over 16 amino acids. V lost 0 bases, J lost 2 bases, and 3 bases stayed unmatched. The CDR3 DNA is TGTGCCAGCAGTGAAGCGCCGGGACAGGGCAATCAGCCCCAGCATTTT. Its protein product is CASSEAPGQGNQPQHF.

The CDR3 DNA reads TGTGCCAGCAGCCCTAGACTAGCGGGGACCTACGAGCAGTACTTC. It codes for CASSPRLAGTYEQYF. This rearrangement joins TRBV9 to TRBJ2-7, with 11 bases identical to TRBD2. The CDR3 spans 15 residues. Germline lookup yields CDR1 SGDLS and CDR2 YYNGEE. V trimming: 4 bases; J trimming: 2 bases; junction bases outside the gene matches: 5.

The chain uses TRBV24-1 and TRBJ2-3, with D possibly TRBD2 on 6 matching bases. In germline, CDR1 is KGHDR, CDR2 SFDVKD. V lost 0 bases and J lost 0, with 9 bases in between. The CDR3 has 16 residues. CDR3 in amino acids: CATSDLASASTDTQYF. CDR3 nucleotides: TGTGCCACCAGTGATTTGGCTAGCGCAAGCACAGATACGCAGTATTTT.

The CDR3: CASSSPGLAFF. CDR3 nucleotides: TGTGCCAGCAGTTCGCCAGGGTTAGCTTTCTTT. The genes are TRBV12-3 or TRBV12-4 and TRBJ1-1, with D perhaps TRBD1 (5 bases). The CDR3 covers 11 residues. Trimming pared 4 bases from V and 10 bases from J, leaving 10 bases between.

This clone was observed a handful of times. This chain links TRBV4-1 with TRBJ1-6, with 7 bases identical to TRBD1. With V trimmed by 4 bases and J by 2 bases, 5 bases remained unmatched. Germline CDR1 reads MGHRA; CDR2 reads YSYEKL. The CDR3 is 16 amino acids. CDR3: CASSPGQWPYNSPLHF. CDR3 DNA sequence: TGCGCCAGCAGCCCGGGACAGTGGCCCTATAATTCACCCCTCCACTTT.

This chain joins TRBV2 and TRBJ1-4; D possibly corresponds to TRBD1 (6 bases). The CDR3 runs 14 residues. CDR1 and CDR2 (germline): SNHLY, FYNNEI. V was shortened by 5 bases and J by 10 bases, with 17 bases between the two germline ends. CDR3 bases: TGTGCCAGCAGTCACGGGACAACGCTTTTAAAACTGTTTTTT. It specifies CASSHGTTLLKLFF.

The genes are TRBV9 and TRBJ1-1; the D gene is possibly TRBD1 (5 bases). The V and J ends lost 0 bases and 4 bases respectively, with 13 bases between them. Looked up from germline, CDR1 is SGDLS and CDR2 is YYNGEE. The CDR3 has 15 residues. The CDR3 nucleotides read TGTGCCAGCAGCGTAGAAGTAGACAGCCGCACTGAAGCTTTCTTT. Its protein product is CASSVEVDSRTEAFF.

The rearrangement joins TRBV30 to TRBJ2-2; TRBD2 agrees at 10 bases. Germline V lookup: CDR1 GTSNPN, CDR2 SVGIG (reference sequence). V trimming: 0 bases; J trimming: 9 bases; junction bases outside the gene matches: 7. The CDR3 extends over 15 amino acids. The CDR3 region is CAWSVTAGGVWELFF. The CDR3 nucleotides read TGTGCCTGGAGTGTGACAGCGGGAGGGGTTTGGGAGCTGTTTTTT.

Concerning this clone: At one end, the junction sequence differs from germline, possibly due to a read error. The rearrangement joins TRBV29-1 to TRBJ2-1; possible D gene TRBD1, 5 bases. The CDR3 length is 11 residues. Germline lookup yields CDR1 SQVTM and CDR2 ANQGSEA. The CDR3 DNA is TGCAGCGTTGAAGATCAACGCGGCAGGGTCTTC. Its translation is CSVEDQRGRVF.

As DNA, the CDR3 is TGTGCCAGCTCACCCCGGACTAGCGGGAGCCTGGAGACCCAGTACTTC. It specifies CASSPRTSGSLETQYF. The chain recombines TRBV18 with TRBJ2-5; TRBD2 agrees at 13 bases. J was trimmed by 5 bases and V by 3 bases; bases with no gene match: 6. Germline V gene lookup returns CDR1 KGHSH and CDR2 LQKENI. This CDR3 is 16 amino acids long.

In this sample, this clone turned up once. This chain connects TRBV11-3 to TRBJ2-1; tentative D call: TRBD2 (6 bases). Deletions cut 2 bases from V and 9 bases from J, with 8 bases between. Germline V gives CDR1 SGHNT, CDR2 YENEEA. The CDR3 has 12 amino acids. CDR3 sequence: CASSLRGGEQFF. The CDR3 region has the DNA TGTGCCAGCAGCTTAAGGGGAGGTGAGCAGTTCTTC.